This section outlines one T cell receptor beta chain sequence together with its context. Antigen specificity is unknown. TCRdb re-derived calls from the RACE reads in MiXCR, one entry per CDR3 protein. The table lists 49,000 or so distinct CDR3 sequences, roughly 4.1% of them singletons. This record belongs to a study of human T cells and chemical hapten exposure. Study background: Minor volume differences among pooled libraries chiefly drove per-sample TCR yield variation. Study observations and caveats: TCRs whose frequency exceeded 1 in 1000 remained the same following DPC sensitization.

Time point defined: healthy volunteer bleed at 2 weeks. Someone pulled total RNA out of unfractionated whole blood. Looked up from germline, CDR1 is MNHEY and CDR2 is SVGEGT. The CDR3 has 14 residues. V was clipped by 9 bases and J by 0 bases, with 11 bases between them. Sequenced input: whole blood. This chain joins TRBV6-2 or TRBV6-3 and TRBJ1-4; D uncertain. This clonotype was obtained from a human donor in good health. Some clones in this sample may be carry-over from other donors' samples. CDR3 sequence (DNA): TGTGCCAGTCGCACCTGGGCAACTAATGAAAAACTGTTTTTT. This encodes CASRTWATNEKLFF.